This is a list of T cell receptor beta chains from one sample in a study of blood T cell repertoires in COVID-19. TCRdb's copy holds only in-frame clones and misses some; the assay was immunoSEQ multiplex PCR. The sample holds 70,000 or so clones, roughly 80% seen once. The sequenced sample consisted of peripheral blood. These receptors all come from a man aged 60 to 75 with acute or convalescent COVID-19. Each CDR3 is given with its conserved first and last residue. Fields, in order: V gene, D gene, J gene, clone size, CDR3 protein, CDR3 DNA. A D gene is named only where the DNA matches it firmly. The size field is filled for only some rows; it gives once, few, many or a size class.

TRBV23-1	NA	TRBJ1-1	once	CASSPKRDTSGNTEAFF	TGCGCCAGCAGTCCCAAAAGGGACACTTCGGGGAACACTGAAGCTTTCTTT
TRBV12-3/TRBV12-4	NA	TRBJ2-5	NA	CASSPSQSGTQYF	TGTGCCAGCAGTCCAAGCCAGAGCGGGACCCAGTACTTC
TRBV7-9	TRBD1	TRBJ1-6	NA	CASSSLGTGGSPLHF	TGTGCCAGCAGCTCACTCGGGACAGGGGGATCACCCCTCCACTTT
TRBV19	NA	TRBJ1-2	NA	CASSITGNGYTF	TGTGCCAGTAGCATAACAGGGAACGGCTACACCTTC
TRBV7-9	NA	TRBJ1-4	NA	CASSLISGEKLFF	TGTGCCAGCAGCTTGATATCAGGGGAAAAACTGTTTTTT
TRBV4-1	TRBD1	TRBJ1-2	once	CASSRDRGANYGYTF	TGCGCCAGCAGCCGCGACAGGGGCGCTAACTATGGCTACACCTTC
TRBV19	NA	TRBJ1-4	NA	CASSAGFIVEKLFF	TGTGCCAGTAGCGCAGGGTTTATAGTCGAAAAACTGTTTTTT
TRBV7-2	NA	TRBJ2-3	once	CASSLSSNTQYF	TGTGCCAGCAGCTTATCGAGTAACACGCAGTATTTT
TRBV5-8	TRBD1	TRBJ2-1	NA	CASSTDRLNEQFF	TGTGCCAGCAGCACGGACAGGCTCAATGAGCAGTTCTTC
TRBV5-5	NA	TRBJ1-1	NA	CASSLQNTEAFF	TGTGCCAGCAGCTTACAAAACACTGAAGCTTTCTTT
TRBV20-1	NA	TRBJ1-1	NA	CSASPTTEWGGTEAFF	TGCAGTGCTAGTCCCACTACAGAGTGGGGGGGCACTGAAGCTTTCTTT
TRBV30	TRBD2	TRBJ2-1	NA	CGLAGYNEQFF	TGTGGACTAGCGGGTTACAATGAGCAGTTCTTC
TRBV9	TRBD1	TRBJ2-7	NA	CASSQQGANYEQYF	TGTGCCAGCAGCCAACAGGGGGCTAACTACGAGCAGTACTTC
TRBV3-1/TRBV3-2	TRBD1	TRBJ1-1	NA	CASSEEGGAWGGEAFF	TGTGCCAGCAGCGAAGAAGGGGGCGCATGGGGTGGTGAAGCTTTCTTT
TRBV7-2	NA	TRBJ1-4	NA	CASSLQGFGNEKLFF	TGTGCCAGCAGCCTACAGGGATTCGGAAATGAAAAACTGTTTTTT
TRBV9	NA	TRBJ1-4	NA	CASSVTPVGGSTNEKLFF	TGTGCCAGCAGCGTAACCCCGGTCGGAGGCTCAACTAATGAAAAACTGTTTTTT
TRBV14	TRBD2	TRBJ2-5	NA	CASSQQHLAGGLQETQYF	TGTGCCAGCAGCCAACAACACCTAGCGGGGGGGCTCCAAGAGACCCAGTACTTC
TRBV27	NA	TRBJ1-2	once	CASSRGYRYGYTF	TGTGCCAGCAGTAGGGGGTACCGCTATGGCTACACCTTC
TRBV9	TRBD1	TRBJ1-2	NA	CASSVVGTGTGGYTF	TGTGCCAGCAGCGTAGTTGGCACAGGGACAGGCGGCTACACCTTC
TRBV2	NA	TRBJ1-1	NA	CASSEQPTANTEAFF	TGTGCCAGCAGTGAACAACCGACAGCCAACACTGAAGCTTTCTTT
TRBV4-3	TRBD2	TRBJ2-1	NA	CASSQERGGSYNEQFF	TGCGCCAGCAGCCAAGAGCGGGGGGGTTCCTACAATGAGCAGTTCTTC
TRBV5-6	NA	TRBJ2-1	few	CASSNLGVYNEQFF	TGTGCCAGCAGCAATCTGGGAGTATACAATGAGCAGTTCTTC
TRBV5-1	TRBD1	TRBJ1-6	NA	CASSRTARTGYENSPLHF	TGCGCCAGCAGCAGAACCGCCAGGACAGGGTATGAGAATTCACCCCTCCACTTT
TRBV19	TRBD2	TRBJ2-1	NA	CASSITPRGGTYNEQFF	TGTGCCAGTAGTATAACCCCTCGGGGGGGGACATACAATGAGCAGTTCTTC
TRBV4-1	NA	TRBJ1-4	once	CASSQGRREEKLFF	TGCGCCAGCAGCCAAGGTAGACGGGAGGAAAAACTGTTTTTT
TRBV6-2/TRBV6-3	TRBD1	TRBJ1-2	NA	CASSYSVTGVRGYTF	TGTGCCAGCAGTTACTCGGTAACAGGGGTACGCGGCTACACCTTC
TRBV4-3	NA	TRBJ1-5	NA	CASSQEKQLYQPQHF	TGCGCCAGCAGCCAAGAAAAACAGTTGTATCAGCCCCAGCATTTT
TRBV4-3	TRBD1	TRBJ2-7	NA	CASSQDDRGGTSGEQYF	TGCGCCAGCAGCCAAGATGACAGGGGAGGAACTTCTGGCGAGCAGTACTTC
TRBV30	NA	TRBJ1-2	NA	CAWSMAVSGYTF	TGTGCCTGGAGTATGGCTGTCTCTGGCTACACCTTC